These T cell receptor beta chains were read from a single sample in a study of shared clonotypes between healthy human individuals. Assay used: immunoSEQ multiplex PCR; TCRdb lists only in-frame clones, some missing. The sample lists around 2,000,000 clones; about 95% were seen once. The sequenced sample consisted of naive CD8+ T cells sorted from blood. These receptor sequences come from a man between 18 and 29 years old in good health. CDR3s leave out the opening cysteine and the closing phenylalanine or tryptophan. A clone size is listed for some rows: how often the clone was seen (once, few, many), or a class if it is expanded.

v_gene	abundance	j_gene	CDR3aa
TRBV7-9	NA	TRBJ2-5	ASSLGDTQETQY
TRBV19	NA	TRBJ1-1	ASSIPLYTEAF
TRBV5-1	NA	TRBJ1-1	ASSWDRGLPEAF
TRBV5-4	NA	TRBJ1-4	ASSTRDRGSNGEKLF
TRBV9	NA	TRBJ2-1	ASSPGSYNEQF
TRBV6-5	NA	TRBJ2-7	ASRLTDITYEQY
TRBV13	NA	TRBJ2-5	ASSSDSSGTQY
TRBV9	NA	TRBJ2-7	ASSAGSYEQY
TRBV7-9	NA	TRBJ2-1	ASSLIGLGRLRNEQF
TRBV28	NA	TRBJ2-5	ASSSGGWETQY
TRBV11-1	NA	TRBJ2-1	ASSFSLAGGPLYNEQF
TRBV27	NA	TRBJ2-7	ASSPLVGSSSYEQY
TRBV7-9	NA	TRBJ2-2	ASSLGAADETGELF
TRBV5-1	NA	TRBJ2-1	ASSLIGGDEQF
TRBV2	NA	TRBJ2-7	ASSEELPGSSYEQY
TRBV10-1	NA	TRBJ2-1	ASRDGTIPGDEQF
TRBV5-1	once	TRBJ2-5	ASCPGKGRQETQY